The 25 T cell receptor beta chains given below trace back to one sample, sequenced in a study of blood T cell repertoires in COVID-19. Measured with immunoSEQ multiplex PCR; TCRdb has only the in-frame clones, and not every one. The sample includes fewer than 300,000 clones, approximately 89% seen only once; the top ten take 2.2%. Sequencing used peripheral blood. These receptors came from a woman in her 30s with COVID-19, enrolled during active disease.

The sample holds one count of this clone. The chain is built from TRBV6-5 and TRBJ1-1; 9 nucleotides align to TRBD1. The CDR3 is 16 residues long. Unmatched junction bases numbered 10, after V lost 4 bases and J lost 4 bases. Per the germline V gene, CDR1 is MNHEY and CDR2 is SVGAGI. The CDR3 bases are TGTGCCAGCAGTTCGGACAGGGGACTACGTGGCACTGAAGCTTTCTTT. Its protein is CASSSDRGLRGTEAFF.

The chain employs TRBV29-1 and TRBJ2-1; weak D call: TRBD1 (5 bases). Looked up from germline, CDR1 is SQVTM and CDR2 is ANQGSEA. The CDR3 is made up of 14 amino acids. With 4 bases removed from V and 6 bases from J, the gap between germline ends came to 16 bases. The CDR3 loop is CSVVRATLGNEQFF. CDR3 nucleotide sequence: TGCAGCGTTGTCAGGGCCACGCTGGGCAATGAGCAGTTCTTC.

The chain has TRBV5-1 and TRBJ2-5; 8 positions agree with TRBD2. The CDR3 sequence is 16 residues long. CDR1 is SGHRS, CDR2 YFSETQ, per germline. Losses at the gene ends were 4 bases for V and 5 bases for J; bases not matched to a gene: 13. CDR3 region: CASSRETSDPVETQYF. The CDR3 bases are TGCGCCAGCAGCCGGGAGACTAGCGACCCTGTGGAGACCCAGTACTTC. The full variable domain, in which reference TRBV5-1 and TRBJ2-5 provide the parts outside the CDR3, is KAGVTQTPRYLIKTRGQQVTLSCSPISGHRSVSWYQQTPGQGLQFLFEYFSETQRNKGNFPGRFSGRQFSNSRSEMNVSTLELGDSALYLCASSRETSDPVETQYFGPGTRLLVL.

This clone was detected only once. Here the CDR3 reads CASSLGGIYEQYF. DNA for the CDR3: TGTGCCAGCAGCTTAGGAGGAATCTACGAGCAGTACTTC. This chain links TRBV7-2 with TRBJ2-7; D call uncertain. From germline, CDR1 is SGHTA and CDR2 FQGNSA. V was pared by 1 base and J by 3 bases, with 7 bases between. The CDR3 sequence is 13 residues long.

This clone was found once. CDR3 coding DNA: TGCAGCGTTGGATTGTTCGGGACAGGGATGTCCGAGCAGTACTTC. This encodes CSVGLFGTGMSEQYF. The V gene is TRBV29-1, the J gene TRBJ2-7; the match to TRBD1 covers 9 bases. J was trimmed by 6 bases and V by 4 bases; bases with no gene match: 13. CDR1 and CDR2 from the germline V gene are SQVTM and ANQGSEA. This CDR3 contains 15 residues.

The V and J genes are TRBV6-5 and TRBJ1-2, with 12 bases lining up with TRBD1. Germline CDR1 reads MNHEY; CDR2 reads SVGAGI. CDR3 size: 15 residues. The ends lost 6 bases at V and 2 bases at J; junction bases unmatched: 4. Written as DNA, the CDR3 is TGTGCCAGCAGGGCCGGGACAGGGGGCAACTATGGCTACACCTTC. Its translation is CASRAGTGGNYGYTF.

This rearrangement joins TRBV7-2 to TRBJ2-1, with TRBD2 identical over 8 bases. This CDR3 comprises 15 residues. From germline, CDR1 is SGHTA and CDR2 FQGNSA. J gave up 10 bases and V 2 bases, and 10 bases lay outside the gene matches. The CDR3 sequence: CASSLTGGPGLEQFF. In DNA, the CDR3 is TGTGCCAGCAGCTTAACGGGAGGGCCGGGCCTCGAGCAGTTCTTC.

The CDR3 nucleotides are TGTGCCAGCAGCTTGGAATCCGGGGAGGCGAGAGATACGCAGTATTTT. This encodes CASSLESGEARDTQYF. The chain is built from TRBV5-6 and TRBJ2-3; TRBD2 might be the D (6 bases). The CDR3 length is 16 residues. Germline CDR1 SGHDT, CDR2 YYEEEE. The germline V and J ends were trimmed by 0 bases and 5 bases, with 16 bases remaining between them.

The genes are TRBV28 and TRBJ1-6; tentative D call: TRBD1 (6 bases). Between the trimmed V and J ends, which lost 6 bases and 9 bases, there was a span of 15 bases. This CDR3 spans 14 amino acids. The germline gives CDR1 MDHEN, CDR2 SYDVKM. CDR3 region: CASRWTAVGSPLHF. The CDR3 nucleotides are TGTGCCAGCAGGTGGACAGCTGTGGGTTCACCCCTCCACTTT.

The chain employs TRBV11-3 and TRBJ2-1, with 7 bases matching TRBD1. The V gene end was trimmed by 3 bases and the J gene end by 1 base; junction bases not matched to a gene: 3. Germline assignment: CDR1 SGHNT and CDR2 YENEEA. The CDR3 totals 15 residues. CDR3 protein: CASSFTGESYNEQFF. The CDR3 coding sequence is TGTGCCAGCAGCTTCACAGGGGAATCCTACAATGAGCAGTTCTTC.

This chain links TRBV19 with TRBJ2-5; the D gene is possibly TRBD1 (5 bases). CDR1 and CDR2 from the germline V gene are LNHDA and SQIVND (reference sequence). Trimming took 2 bases from V and 5 from J, leaving 12 bases between them. This CDR3 has 14 residues. Here the CDR3 reads CASSIIGAGETQYF. The CDR3 nucleotides are TGTGCCAGTAGTATAATAGGGGCCGGGGAGACCCAGTACTTC.

Notes on this clone: Different DNA sequences within this sample yield the same CDR3. V is TRBV5-1 and J is TRBJ2-1, with 7 positions matching TRBD2. The CDR3 consists of 14 residues. CDR1 is SGHRS, CDR2 YFSETQ, per germline. V dropped 0 bases and J dropped 7; count of bases not matched to a gene: 4. CDR3 DNA: TGCGCCAGCAGCTTGGGTCAGGGAGGGAATGAGCAGTTCTTC. As protein: CASSLGQGGNEQFF. Full variable domain (rest looked up from reference TRBV5-1 and TRBJ2-1): KAGVTQTPRYLIKTRGQQVTLSCSPISGHRSVSWYQQTPGQGLQFLFEYFSETQRNKGNFPGRFSGRQFSNSRSEMNVSTLELGDSALYLCASSLGQGGNEQFFGPGTRLTVL.

Here the CDR3 reads CASSAGTQNTEAFF. The CDR3 nucleotides read TGTGCCAGCAGCGCCGGGACACAAAACACTGAAGCTTTCTTT. The chain uses TRBV9 and TRBJ1-1, with a possible D match to TRBD1 (6 bases). The CDR3 extends over 14 amino acids. CDR1 and CDR2 (germline): SGDLS, YYNGEE. Trimming pared 3 bases from V and 2 bases from J, leaving 11 bases between. The variable domain in full, with the rest retrieved from reference TRBV9 and TRBJ1-1, is DSGVTQTPKHLITATGQRVTLRCSPRSGDLSVYWYQQSLDQGLQFLIQYYNGEERAKGNILERFSAQQFPDLHSELNLSSLELGDSALYFCASSAGTQNTEAFFGQGTRLTVV.

V is TRBV28 and J is TRBJ1-1; perhaps TRBD1 as D (6 bases). V lost 3 bases, J lost 1 base, and 15 bases lay in between. This CDR3 has 16 amino acids. Germline V lookup: CDR1 MDHEN, CDR2 SYDVKM. CDR3 sequence: CASSFAPGQWNTEAFF. Here the CDR3 DNA reads TGTGCCAGCAGTTTTGCTCCTGGACAGTGGAACACTGAAGCTTTCTTT.

The rearrangement uses TRBV5-5 and TRBJ2-2, with a weak D call TRBD1 (5 bases). CDR3 size: 15 residues. Germline assignment: CDR1 SGHKS and CDR2 YYEKEE (reference sequence). Trimming stripped 0 bases from V and 5 bases from J, with 11 bases between. CDR3 region: CASSLARDVTGELFF. In DNA form, the CDR3 reads TGTGCCAGCAGCTTGGCCAGGGATGTGACCGGGGAGCTGTTTTTT.

A few counts support this clone. The genes are TRBV6-5 and TRBJ2-7; D perhaps matches TRBD1 (5 bases). The germline V and J ends were trimmed by 4 bases and 0 bases, with 7 bases remaining between them. Germline V CDR1 and CDR2: MNHEY, SVGAGI. The CDR3 spans 13 residues. CDR3 DNA: TGTGCCAGCAGTTTACAGGACTCCTACGAGCAGTACTTC. Translated, it gives CASSLQDSYEQYF.

The chain joins TRBV3-1 (or the pseudogene TRBV3-2) to TRBJ2-1, with 8 bases aligning to TRBD2. Germline V lookup: CDR1 LGHDT, CDR2 YNNKEL (reference sequence). CDR3 size: 16 residues. V was clipped by 4 bases and J by 5 bases; unmatched bases: 10. The CDR3 sequence is CASSPASGSGHNEQFF. The DNA of the CDR3 is TGTGCCAGCAGCCCAGCAAGCGGGAGCGGGCACAATGAGCAGTTCTTC.

The chain combines TRBV29-1 with TRBJ1-4; D is perhaps TRBD1 (5 bases). Germline lookup yields CDR1 SQVTM and CDR2 ANQGSEA. CDR3 length: 13 amino acids. The V gene lost 6 bases and the J gene lost 8 bases, with 16 bases spanning the gap. The CDR3 nucleotides read TGCAGCGTACTCCAGGGACTAGGCGAAAAACTGTTTTTT. Protein: CSVLQGLGEKLFF.

This sequence joins TRBV20-1 and TRBJ1-5; TRBD1 matches at 10 bases. V was pared by 4 bases and J by 5 bases, with 8 bases of the junction left unmatched. This CDR3 contains 15 residues. Per the germline V gene, CDR1 is DFQATT and CDR2 is SNEGSKA (reference sequence). CDR3 bases: TGCAGTGCTACTGAACCGGGACAGGGGCATCAGCCCCAGCATTTT. Encoded protein: CSATEPGQGHQPQHF.

The V gene is TRBV19, the J gene TRBJ2-7; 7 nucleotides match TRBD2. CDR1 is LNHDA, CDR2 SQIVND, per germline (reference sequence). V shed 3 bases, J shed 2 bases, and the junction held 7 bases outside the gene matches. CDR3 length equals 15 residues. The CDR3: CASSIQAGPTYEQYF. As DNA, the CDR3 is TGTGCCAGTAGTATCCAAGCGGGACCTACCTACGAGCAGTACTTC.

The rearrangement links TRBV27 to TRBJ2-2; 9 nucleotides align to TRBD1. V lost 8 bases, J lost 5 bases, and 12 bases stayed unmatched. The CDR3 runs 16 residues. Germline values: CDR1 MNHEY, CDR2 SMNVEV (reference sequence). CDR3 protein: CASHKSPGQGTGELFF. CDR3 nucleotide sequence: TGTGCCAGCCACAAATCACCGGGACAGGGAACCGGGGAGCTGTTTTTT.

This clone was observed a single time. This chain links TRBV15 with TRBJ1-4; TRBD1 agrees at 8 bases. After removal of 4 bases from V and 2 bases from J, the junction contained 6 bases not matched to a gene. CDR1 and CDR2 (germline): LNHNV, YYDKDF (reference sequence). The CDR3 runs to 16 residues. For the CDR3, the DNA is TGTGCCACCAGCACCCGCAGGGGGCAGACTAATGAAAAACTGTTTTTT. Its translation is CATSTRRGQTNEKLFF. The full variable domain, with the rest looked up from reference TRBV15 and TRBJ1-4, is DAMVIQNPRYQVTQFGKPVTLSCSQTLNHNVMYWYQQKSSQAPKLLFHYYDKDFNNEADTPDNFQSRRPNTSFCFLDIRSPGLGDTAMYLCATSTRRGQTNEKLFFGSGTQLSVL.

V and J are TRBV3-1 (or the pseudogene TRBV3-2) and TRBJ2-7; 10 bases are shared with TRBD2. V was clipped by 5 bases and J by 1 base; unmatched bases: 14. This CDR3 region has 18 residues. Germline CDR1 is LGHDT and CDR2 is YNNKEL (reference sequence). The CDR3 here is CASSELTSGYDLSYEQYF. The CDR3, as DNA: TGTGCCAGCAGCGAGCTGACTAGCGGGTACGATTTGTCCTACGAGCAGTACTTC.

This clone was seen only once. The chain recombines TRBV9 with TRBJ2-1; 13 positions agree with TRBD2. The V gene's germline CDR1 is SGDLS and CDR2 YYNGEE. The V gene end was trimmed by 4 bases and the J gene end by 5 bases; junction bases not matched to a gene: 6. There are 16 residues in the CDR3. CDR3 loop: CASSKPGTSGNNEQFF. CDR3 DNA: TGTGCCAGCAGCAAACCCGGGACTAGCGGGAACAATGAGCAGTTCTTC.

This clone appeared a single time. The chain is built from TRBV7-3 and TRBJ1-1, with 7 bases that match TRBD1. This CDR3 region has 14 residues. V shed 1 base and J 2 bases; nucleotides not matched to a gene: 1. Germline V gene sequence: CDR1 SGHTA, CDR2 FQGTGA. The CDR3: CASSLNRGNTEAFF. The CDR3 nucleotides are TGTGCCAGCAGCTTAAACAGGGGAAACACTGAAGCTTTCTTT.